A selection of T cell receptor beta chains follows, all from one sample in a study of blood T cell repertoires in COVID-19. Generated by immunoSEQ multiplex PCR, the TCRdb table keeps only in-frame clones and is missing some. The top ten hold approximately 10% of the sample, which has approximately 180,000 clones, approximately 85% seen once. Material: peripheral blood. These TCRs come from a human donor with active or convalescent COVID-19. The donor label of this sample is uncertain. The CDR3 runs from the conserved cysteine through the conserved F or W. The order of the fields is V gene, D gene, J gene, clone size, CDR3 DNA, CDR3 protein. D genes are given only for firm matches. Clone size is stated in some rows and not others, as once, few, many or a class when expanded.

V: TRBV18
D: -
J: TRBJ1-6
size: few
DNA: TGTGCCAGCTCCTCCTTTGGGGAGTTGAATTCACCCCTCCACTTT
CDR3: CASSSFGELNSPLHF

V: TRBV28
D: TRBD1
J: TRBJ1-2
size: -
DNA: TGTGCCAGCAGCCTCGGACAGGGAGGTTGGTATGGCTACACCTTC
CDR3: CASSLGQGGWYGYTF

V: TRBV3-1/TRBV3-2
D: TRBD2
J: TRBJ2-3
size: -
DNA: TGTGCCAGCAGCCTGCGGGGGGGCCTTAGCACAGATACGCAGTATTTT
CDR3: CASSLRGGLSTDTQYF

V: TRBV5-6
D: -
J: TRBJ1-6
size: -
DNA: TGTGCCAGCAGCTTGGAAGGAGTCAGTTCACCCCTCCACTTT
CDR3: CASSLEGVSSPLHF

V: TRBV5-1
D: TRBD1
J: TRBJ2-1
size: -
DNA: TGCGCCAGCAGCCAAATCGACAGGGGGCTTTACAATGAGCAGTTCTTC
CDR3: CASSQIDRGLYNEQFF

V: TRBV30
D: TRBD1
J: TRBJ1-3
size: few
DNA: TGTGCCTGGAGCTCGGGACAGGGGGATGGAAACACCATATATTTT
CDR3: CAWSSGQGDGNTIYF

V: TRBV11-2
D: -
J: TRBJ1-1
size: -
DNA: TGTGCCAGCAGCTTAAGGGGTGGGCCGAACACTGAAGCTTTCTTT
CDR3: CASSLRGGPNTEAFF

V: TRBV2
D: -
J: TRBJ2-3
size: -
DNA: TGTGCCAGCAGTGAATGGACAATCACAGATACGCAGTATTTT
CDR3: CASSEWTITDTQYF

V: TRBV14
D: TRBD1
J: TRBJ2-6
size: -
DNA: TGTGCCAGCAGCCACGGACAGGGGCGAACTGGGGCCAACGTCCTGACTTTC
CDR3: CASSHGQGRTGANVLTF

V: TRBV5-6
D: -
J: TRBJ2-7
size: -
DNA: TGTGCCAGCAGCTCCTTAGCCAGGCGGGGCCCCAGTCGGGAGCAGTACTTC
CDR3: CASSSLARRGPSREQYF

V: TRBV7-9
D: TRBD2
J: TRBJ2-5
size: -
DNA: TGTGCCAGCAGCTCCTCCGGACTAGCGGGGCAGTACTTC
CDR3: CASSSSGLAGQYF